Listed below are T cell receptor beta chains from one sample, sequenced in a study of technical replicates of blood from a handful of donors. Profiled with immunoSEQ multiplex PCR; TCRdb holds only in-frame clones, not every one. The table has approximately 94,000 clones, around 96% seen once. The sample comprised T cells isolated from PBMCs. The receptors stem from a human donor in good health. The CDR3 runs from the conserved cysteine through the conserved F or W. D genes are given only for firm matches. Clone size is not always given. Where it is, it says once, few, many or a class for expanded clones.

d_call: .; v_call: TRBV10-3; j_call: TRBJ2-5; cdr3_length: 17; clone_size: .; cdr3_nt: TGTGCCATCTCCCCGGGGACGGGGGAAATATACCAAGAGACCCAGTACTTC; cdr3_aa: CAISPGTGEIYQETQYF
d_call: TRBD2; v_call: TRBV27; j_call: TRBJ2-7; cdr3_length: 12; clone_size: .; cdr3_nt: TGTGCCAGCAGTTGGGGGGGAGACGAGCAGTACTTC; cdr3_aa: CASSWGGDEQYF
d_call: .; v_call: TRBV7-8; j_call: TRBJ2-3; cdr3_length: 16; clone_size: .; cdr3_nt: TGTGCCAGCAGCTTAGTGGGAGGAGGGTACACAGATACGCAGTATTTT; cdr3_aa: CASSLVGGGYTDTQYF
d_call: TRBD2; v_call: TRBV19; j_call: TRBJ2-5; cdr3_length: 15; clone_size: .; cdr3_nt: TGTGCCAGTTCTCAGCGGGGTACGGACCAAGAGACCCAGTACTTC; cdr3_aa: CASSQRGTDQETQYF
d_call: .; v_call: TRBV4-1; j_call: TRBJ2-1; cdr3_length: 16; clone_size: once; cdr3_nt: TGCGCCAGCAGCCTCAGACAGGCGGCCTTAGGCAATGAGCAGTTCTTC; cdr3_aa: CASSLRQAALGNEQFF
d_call: .; v_call: TRBV6-5; j_call: TRBJ2-3; cdr3_length: 14; clone_size: once; cdr3_nt: TGTGCCAGCAGTCGCGGGCAGCCCACAGATACGCAGTATTTT; cdr3_aa: CASSRGQPTDTQYF
d_call: .; v_call: TRBV25-1; j_call: TRBJ2-3; cdr3_length: 13; clone_size: .; cdr3_nt: TGTGCCAGCGGCCTCGGGAGCACAGATACGCAGTATTTT; cdr3_aa: CASGLGSTDTQYF
d_call: .; v_call: TRBV6-1; j_call: TRBJ1-3; cdr3_length: 17; clone_size: once; cdr3_nt: TGTGCCAGCAGTGAAGGAGTATCCCTCTACTCTGGAAACACCATATATTTT; cdr3_aa: CASSEGVSLYSGNTIYF
d_call: .; v_call: TRBV5-8; j_call: TRBJ2-7; cdr3_length: 14; clone_size: once; cdr3_nt: TGTGCCAGCAGCTTTGGACAACCTAACTACGAGCAGTACTTC; cdr3_aa: CASSFGQPNYEQYF
d_call: .; v_call: TRBV7-9; j_call: TRBJ2-1; cdr3_length: 13; clone_size: .; cdr3_nt: TGTGCCAGCAGCTTACTAGCGCCCAATGAGCAGTTCTTC; cdr3_aa: CASSLLAPNEQFF
d_call: .; v_call: TRBV9; j_call: TRBJ2-1; cdr3_length: 15; clone_size: .; cdr3_nt: TGTGCCAGCAGCGTAGGGAGGAGCTCCTACAATGAGCAGTTCTTC; cdr3_aa: CASSVGRSSYNEQFF
d_call: .; v_call: TRBV4-1; j_call: TRBJ2-5; cdr3_length: 17; clone_size: .; cdr3_nt: TGCGCCAGCAGCCAAGCCCGGGCTAGCAGGATACAAGAGACCCAGTACTTC; cdr3_aa: CASSQARASRIQETQYF
d_call: .; v_call: TRBV10-3; j_call: TRBJ2-7; cdr3_length: 13; clone_size: .; cdr3_nt: TGTGCCATCAGAGGCAGGCTCTCCTACGAGCAGTACTTC; cdr3_aa: CAIRGRLSYEQYF
d_call: .; v_call: TRBV7-9; j_call: TRBJ2-6; cdr3_length: 19; clone_size: .; cdr3_nt: TGTGCCAGCAGCCACCTAGACCAGAGCCCTATATCTGGGGCCAACGTCCTGACTTTC; cdr3_aa: CASSHLDQSPISGANVLTF
d_call: TRBD2; v_call: TRBV11-3; j_call: TRBJ2-5; cdr3_length: 15; clone_size: .; cdr3_nt: TGTGCCAGCAGCTTAACCGGGACTAGTGAGGAGACCCAGTACTTC; cdr3_aa: CASSLTGTSEETQYF
d_call: .; v_call: TRBV9; j_call: TRBJ2-7; cdr3_length: 13; clone_size: .; cdr3_nt: TGTGCCAGCAGCTCAAGGGGATCCTACGAGCAGTACTTC; cdr3_aa: CASSSRGSYEQYF
d_call: .; v_call: TRBV10-3; j_call: TRBJ1-3; cdr3_length: 12; clone_size: .; cdr3_nt: TGTGCCATCGGAGAGACTGGAAACACCATATATTTT; cdr3_aa: CAIGETGNTIYF
d_call: .; v_call: TRBV29-1; j_call: TRBJ2-7; cdr3_length: 13; clone_size: .; cdr3_nt: TGCAGCGTTGGGGCGGGAAGATCCTACGAGCAGTACTTC; cdr3_aa: CSVGAGRSYEQYF
d_call: TRBD2; v_call: TRBV5-1; j_call: TRBJ2-1; cdr3_length: 14; clone_size: .; cdr3_nt: TGCGCCAGCAGCTTCCGGACTAGCAGTAATGAGCAGTTCTTC; cdr3_aa: CASSFRTSSNEQFF
d_call: TRBD1; v_call: TRBV11-2; j_call: TRBJ1-4; cdr3_length: 19; clone_size: .; cdr3_nt: TGTGCCAGCAGCTTAGATAATTGGATTAGGGGACAGTCTAATGAAAAACTGTTTTTT; cdr3_aa: CASSLDNWIRGQSNEKLFF
d_call: .; v_call: TRBV29-1; j_call: TRBJ2-7; cdr3_length: 13; clone_size: .; cdr3_nt: TGCAGCGTTGGGGGCAGCAGCTCCTACGAGCAGTACTTC; cdr3_aa: CSVGGSSSYEQYF
d_call: .; v_call: TRBV18; j_call: TRBJ2-7; cdr3_length: 15; clone_size: .; cdr3_nt: TGTGCCAGCTCACCTAAGGGTCGGGAAGCCTACGAGCAGTACTTC; cdr3_aa: CASSPKGREAYEQYF
d_call: TRBD2; v_call: TRBV19; j_call: TRBJ2-1; cdr3_length: 14; clone_size: .; cdr3_nt: TGTGCCAGTACAGGCGGGAGGAATATGAATGAGCAGTTCTTC; cdr3_aa: CASTGGRNMNEQFF
d_call: .; v_call: TRBV7-7; j_call: TRBJ2-2; cdr3_length: 12; clone_size: .; cdr3_nt: TGTGCCAGCAGCTTAGGTAGCGGGGAGCTGTTTTTT; cdr3_aa: CASSLGSGELFF
d_call: .; v_call: TRBV6-5; j_call: TRBJ2-1; cdr3_length: 15; clone_size: once; cdr3_nt: TGTGCCAGCAGTACTCCCGGGACATTCGACAATGAGCAGTTCTTC; cdr3_aa: CASSTPGTFDNEQFF
d_call: TRBD1; v_call: TRBV10-1; j_call: TRBJ2-7; cdr3_length: 14; clone_size: .; cdr3_nt: TGCGCCAGCAGCGGGGACAGGGAAAAGGACGAGCAGTACTTC; cdr3_aa: CASSGDREKDEQYF
d_call: TRBD1; v_call: TRBV30; j_call: TRBJ1-4; cdr3_length: 13; clone_size: once; cdr3_nt: TGTGCCTGGAGTGAGGGGGCGAATGAAAAACTGTTTTTT; cdr3_aa: CAWSEGANEKLFF
d_call: TRBD2; v_call: TRBV7-8; j_call: TRBJ2-1; cdr3_length: 16; clone_size: .; cdr3_nt: TGTGCCAGCAGCTCATCCGGGACTAGCGGGAGCGGTGAGCAGTTCTTC; cdr3_aa: CASSSSGTSGSGEQFF
d_call: .; v_call: TRBV27; j_call: TRBJ1-5; cdr3_length: 14; clone_size: .; cdr3_nt: TGTGCCAGCAGTTTCAACAGGGTAAATCAGCCCCAGCATTTT; cdr3_aa: CASSFNRVNQPQHF
d_call: .; v_call: TRBV21-1; j_call: TRBJ2-7; cdr3_length: 17; clone_size: .; cdr3_nt: TGTGCCAGCAGCGTATTAAGGACAGCCAGCAAGGGGTACGAGCAGTACTTC; cdr3_aa: CASSVLRTASKGYEQYF
d_call: TRBD2; v_call: TRBV9; j_call: TRBJ2-1; cdr3_length: 15; clone_size: .; cdr3_nt: TGTGCCAGCAGCCTTAGACTAGCGGGAGTCAATGAGCAGTTCTTC; cdr3_aa: CASSLRLAGVNEQFF
d_call: TRBD1; v_call: TRBV4-3; j_call: TRBJ1-3; cdr3_length: 17; clone_size: .; cdr3_nt: TGCGCCAGCAGCCAAGACCTACAGGGGGCGGGCGGAAACACCATATATTTT; cdr3_aa: CASSQDLQGAGGNTIYF
d_call: .; v_call: TRBV7-9; j_call: TRBJ2-2; cdr3_length: 17; clone_size: .; cdr3_nt: TGTGCCAGCAGCTTAGAACTCCGCCTAGCAGACACCGGGGAGCTGTTTTTT; cdr3_aa: CASSLELRLADTGELFF
d_call: TRBD2; v_call: TRBV6-1; j_call: TRBJ2-1; cdr3_length: 15; clone_size: once; cdr3_nt: TGTGCCAGCACCCTCGGACTAGCGGGAGCCAATGAGCAGTTCTTC; cdr3_aa: CASTLGLAGANEQFF
d_call: .; v_call: TRBV19; j_call: TRBJ1-1; cdr3_length: 15; clone_size: .; cdr3_nt: TGTGCCACCAGTATGGGTCTCCAGGGCCACACTGAAGCTTTCTTT; cdr3_aa: CATSMGLQGHTEAFF
d_call: .; v_call: TRBV10-3; j_call: TRBJ2-5; cdr3_length: 13; clone_size: .; cdr3_nt: TGTGCCATCAGTGAGTCGAGTCGAGAGACCCAGTACTTC; cdr3_aa: CAISESSRETQYF
d_call: .; v_call: TRBV28; j_call: TRBJ1-1; cdr3_length: 13; clone_size: .; cdr3_nt: TGTGCCAGCAACAAGGGAGTAATCACTGAAGCTTTCTTT; cdr3_aa: CASNKGVITEAFF
d_call: TRBD2; v_call: TRBV6-4; j_call: TRBJ2-3; cdr3_length: 15; clone_size: .; cdr3_nt: TGTGCCAGCAGAATAGCGGGAACTAGCACAGATACGCAGTATTTT; cdr3_aa: CASRIAGTSTDTQYF
d_call: TRBD1; v_call: TRBV5-1; j_call: TRBJ2-1; cdr3_length: 18; clone_size: .; cdr3_nt: TGCGCCAGCAGCTCCCAGGGGGTTATGTATAGCTCCTACAATGAGCAGTTCTTC; cdr3_aa: CASSSQGVMYSSYNEQFF
d_call: TRBD1; v_call: TRBV27; j_call: TRBJ1-5; cdr3_length: 17; clone_size: .; cdr3_nt: TGTGCCAGCAGTTTAGTGGGGACAGGGAAGCTTAATCAGCCCCAGCATTTT; cdr3_aa: CASSLVGTGKLNQPQHF
d_call: TRBD2; v_call: TRBV27; j_call: TRBJ2-5; cdr3_length: 15; clone_size: .; cdr3_nt: TGTGCCAGCGGGACTAGCGGGAATATCGGAGAGACCCAGTACTTC; cdr3_aa: CASGTSGNIGETQYF
d_call: TRBD2; v_call: TRBV5-8; j_call: TRBJ2-5; cdr3_length: 15; clone_size: .; cdr3_nt: TGTGCCAGCAGCTTTCGGAGCGGGAGAACTGAGACCCAGTACTTC; cdr3_aa: CASSFRSGRTETQYF
d_call: TRBD2; v_call: TRBV19; j_call: TRBJ2-3; cdr3_length: 17; clone_size: .; cdr3_nt: TGTGCCAGTAGTATAGCCCGACTAGCGGTAACCACAGATACGCAGTATTTT; cdr3_aa: CASSIARLAVTTDTQYF
d_call: TRBD2; v_call: TRBV29-1; j_call: TRBJ2-1; cdr3_length: 14; clone_size: .; cdr3_nt: TGCAGCGTTGTGTGGCGGGGGAGGTACAATGAGCAGTTCTTC; cdr3_aa: CSVVWRGRYNEQFF
d_call: .; v_call: TRBV9; j_call: TRBJ1-5; cdr3_length: 15; clone_size: .; cdr3_nt: TGTGCCAGCAGCGTAGAAGGAGCCGGAGATCAGCCCCAGCATTTT; cdr3_aa: CASSVEGAGDQPQHF
d_call: TRBD1; v_call: TRBV2; j_call: TRBJ1-5; cdr3_length: 16; clone_size: .; cdr3_nt: TGTGCCAGCAGTGAAGGGACGGGACAGCACTATCAGCCCCAGCATTTT; cdr3_aa: CASSEGTGQHYQPQHF
d_call: .; v_call: TRBV7-3; j_call: TRBJ2-2; cdr3_length: 15; clone_size: .; cdr3_nt: TGTGCCAGCAGCAAACAGGGGGGGGACACCGGGGAGCTGTTTTTT; cdr3_aa: CASSKQGGDTGELFF
d_call: .; v_call: TRBV7-2; j_call: TRBJ1-5; cdr3_length: 13; clone_size: .; cdr3_nt: TGTGCCAGCAGCGTACGGGATAATCAGCCCCAGCATTTT; cdr3_aa: CASSVRDNQPQHF
d_call: .; v_call: TRBV4-3; j_call: TRBJ2-3; cdr3_length: 15; clone_size: .; cdr3_nt: TGCGCCAGCAGCCAGCTGGGCGATGAGTCAGATACGCAGTATTTT; cdr3_aa: CASSQLGDESDTQYF
d_call: .; v_call: TRBV19; j_call: TRBJ1-3; cdr3_length: 14; clone_size: .; cdr3_nt: TGTGCCAGTACTCAGGGGCGCTCTGGAAACACCATATATTTT; cdr3_aa: CASTQGRSGNTIYF